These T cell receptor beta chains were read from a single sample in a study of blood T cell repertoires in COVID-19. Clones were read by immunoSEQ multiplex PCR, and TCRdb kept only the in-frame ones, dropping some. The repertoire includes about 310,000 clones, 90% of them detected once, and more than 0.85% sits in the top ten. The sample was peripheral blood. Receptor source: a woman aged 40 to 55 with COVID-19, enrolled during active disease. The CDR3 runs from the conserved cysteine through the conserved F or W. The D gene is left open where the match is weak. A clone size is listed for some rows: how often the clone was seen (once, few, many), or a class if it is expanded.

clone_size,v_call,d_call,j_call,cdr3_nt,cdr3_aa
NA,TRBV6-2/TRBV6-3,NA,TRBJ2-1,TGTGCCAGCAGTAGGAATTCCGGGATTAGCTCCTACAATGAGCAGTTCTTC,CASSRNSGISSYNEQFF
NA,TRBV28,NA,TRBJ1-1,TGTGCCAGCAGTTCCGGGACAAGGAACACTGAAGCTTTCTTT,CASSSGTRNTEAFF
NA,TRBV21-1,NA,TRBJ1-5,TGTGCCAGCATACAGGGGAATTTCTCAGATAGCAATCAGCCCCAGCATTTT,CASIQGNFSDSNQPQHF
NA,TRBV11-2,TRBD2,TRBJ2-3,TGTGCCAGCAGCTTAATCGAGCTAGCGGGCACAGATACGCAGTATTTT,CASSLIELAGTDTQYF
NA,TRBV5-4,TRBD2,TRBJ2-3,TGTGCCAGCAGCTTCAAAAGAGCGGGGCGCACAGATACGCAGTATTTT,CASSFKRAGRTDTQYF
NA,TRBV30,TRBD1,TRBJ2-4,TGTGCCTGGAGTTTAGCGGGACAGGGGTATTCCAAAAACATTCAGTACTTC,CAWSLAGQGYSKNIQYF
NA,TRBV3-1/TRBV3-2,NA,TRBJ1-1,TGTGCCAGCAGCCACCGGACAGTCACCAACACTGAAGCTTTCTTT,CASSHRTVTNTEAFF
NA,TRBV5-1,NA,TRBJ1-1,TGCGCCAGCAGCGTCATGGCCTCGAACACTGAAGCTTTCTTT,CASSVMASNTEAFF
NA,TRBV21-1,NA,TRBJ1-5,TGTGCCAGCAGCCCTGGGAGGGGTATGTTGCAGCCCCAGCATTTT,CASSPGRGMLQPQHF
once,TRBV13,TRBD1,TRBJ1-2,TGTGCCAGCAGCTTAGCTGGACAGGGGAATACCTATGGCTACACCTTC,CASSLAGQGNTYGYTF
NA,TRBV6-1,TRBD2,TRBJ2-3,TGTGCCAGCAGTGAACAAGCGGGAGGCACAGATACGCAGTATTTT,CASSEQAGGTDTQYF
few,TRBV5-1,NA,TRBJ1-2,TGCGCCAGCAGCTTGGCGGCAGGGAAGGTGGATGGCTACACCTTC,CASSLAAGKVDGYTF
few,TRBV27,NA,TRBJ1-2,TGTGCCAGCAGTCCCAGACAGGCTAACTATGGCTACACCTTC,CASSPRQANYGYTF
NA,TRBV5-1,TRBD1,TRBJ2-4,TGCGCCAGCAGCAGGCGACAGGGATTAATGGACATTCAGTACTTC,CASSRRQGLMDIQYF
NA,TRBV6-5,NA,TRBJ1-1,TGTGCCAGCAGTTCCCGGGGAGGGGCGCGAACTGAAGCTTTCTTT,CASSSRGGARTEAFF
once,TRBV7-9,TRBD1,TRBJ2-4,TGTGCCAGCAGCTTAGCACAGGGGGTAAACATTCAGTACTTC,CASSLAQGVNIQYF
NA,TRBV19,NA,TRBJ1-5,TGTGCCAGTAGGTGGGACATCCGCTCCGGACAGCCCCAGCATTTT,CASRWDIRSGQPQHF
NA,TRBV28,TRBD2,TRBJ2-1,TGTGCCAGCAGTCGGCCCCGGGGGGGCCCCTACAATGAGCAGTTCTTC,CASSRPRGGPYNEQFF
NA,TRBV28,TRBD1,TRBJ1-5,TGTGCCAGCAGCCCCGGGTGGGACAGGGAGCATTTT,CASSPGWDREHF
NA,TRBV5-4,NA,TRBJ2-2,TGTGCCAGCACCTTGTGGGGGGACTCGGACCCTACCGGGGAGCTGTTTTTT,CASTLWGDSDPTGELFF
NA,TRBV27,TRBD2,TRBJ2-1,TGTGCCAGCAGTTCGGGACTAGCGGCCAACAATGAGCAGTTCTTC,CASSSGLAANNEQFF
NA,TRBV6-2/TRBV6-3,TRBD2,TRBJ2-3,TGTGCCAGCAGCGCCCCTAGGTTGCGGGAGGCAGATACGCAGTATTTT,CASSAPRLREADTQYF
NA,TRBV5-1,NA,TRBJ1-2,TGCGCCAGCAGCTTGGATGACAGTAACTATGGCTACACCTTC,CASSLDDSNYGYTF
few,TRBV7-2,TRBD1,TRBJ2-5,TGTGCCAGCAGCCATGACAGGGGAGAGACCCAGTACTTC,CASSHDRGETQYF
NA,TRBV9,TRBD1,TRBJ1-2,TGTGCCAGCAGCCTCGCCCCGGGACAGGGATTCTATGGCTACACCTTC,CASSLAPGQGFYGYTF
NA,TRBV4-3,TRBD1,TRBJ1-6,TGCGCCAGCAGCCTCGACAGGACAGGGGCCAATTCACCCCTCCACTTT,CASSLDRTGANSPLHF
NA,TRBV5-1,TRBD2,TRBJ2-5,TGCGCCAGCAGCTGGGGACTAGCAGACGACCAAGAGACCCAGTACTTC,CASSWGLADDQETQYF
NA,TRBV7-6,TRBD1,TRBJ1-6,TGTGCCAGCAGCTTACTGGACAGGGGGTCTTCACCCCTCCACTTT,CASSLLDRGSSPLHF
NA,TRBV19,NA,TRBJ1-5,TGTGCCAGTTCACTCCTGGGGGCCCAGCCCCAGCATTTT,CASSLLGAQPQHF
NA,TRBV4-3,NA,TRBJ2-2,TGCGCCAGCAGCCAAGACCGGGGAAACACCGGGGAGCTGTTTTTT,CASSQDRGNTGELFF
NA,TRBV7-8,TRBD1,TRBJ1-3,TGTGCCAGCAGCTCGATCTCAGGGGGCTCTGGAAACACCATATATTTT,CASSSISGGSGNTIYF
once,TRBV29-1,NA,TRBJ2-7,TGCAGCGTCAACACAGGGCGCTCCTACGAGCAGTACTTC,CSVNTGRSYEQYF
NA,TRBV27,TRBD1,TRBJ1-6,TGTGCCAGCAGTTCACGTACAGGGGGCCGGGGGGATTCACCCCTCCACTTT,CASSSRTGGRGDSPLHF
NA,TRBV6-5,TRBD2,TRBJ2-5,TGTGCCAGCAGGGTTTGGGGGGGAGAGACCCAGTACTTC,CASRVWGGETQYF
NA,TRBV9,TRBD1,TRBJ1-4,TGTGCCAGCAGTCGCGGGACAGTCGAAGGGGATGAAAAACTGTTTTTT,CASSRGTVEGDEKLFF
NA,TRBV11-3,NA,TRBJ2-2,TGTGCCAGCAGCTTAGGTCCAGGCACCGGGGAGCTGTTTTTT,CASSLGPGTGELFF
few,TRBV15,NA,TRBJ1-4,TGTGCCACCAGCGCCCGTCAGGGTGCGGAAAAACTGTTTTTT,CATSARQGAEKLFF
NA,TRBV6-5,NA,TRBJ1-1,TGTGCCAGCAGTTACGACGGGGGCACTGAAGCTTTCTTT,CASSYDGGTEAFF
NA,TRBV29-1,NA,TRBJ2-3,TGCAGCTTTCGTCGGGGGGCGGCAGATACGCAGTATTTT,CSFRRGAADTQYF
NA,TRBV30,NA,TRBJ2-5,TGTGCCTGGAGCCAGATCGGGGAGACCCAGTACTTC,CAWSQIGETQYF
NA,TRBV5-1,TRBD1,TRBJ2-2,TGCGCCAGCTTCCAGACAGGGGGCGAAATCGGGGAGCTGTTTTTT,CASFQTGGEIGELFF
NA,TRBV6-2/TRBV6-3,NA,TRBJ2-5,TGTGCCAGCAGCGAACAGACAAATCGGGAGACCCAGTACTTC,CASSEQTNRETQYF
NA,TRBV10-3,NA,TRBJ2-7,TGTGCCACCCAGGGCCGACAGGCGCAGTCCTACGAGCAGTACTTC,CATQGRQAQSYEQYF
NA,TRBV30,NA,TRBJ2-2,TGTGCCTGGAGAAAATCAGGGACCGGGGAGCTGTTTTTT,CAWRKSGTGELFF
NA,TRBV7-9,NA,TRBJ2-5,TGTGCCAGCAGCATCAACAGAATAGAGACCCAGTACTTC,CASSINRIETQYF
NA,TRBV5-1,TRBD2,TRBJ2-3,TGCGCCACCACCAAAGGTGTTAGCGGGAGCAGGGATACGCAGTATTTT,CATTKGVSGSRDTQYF
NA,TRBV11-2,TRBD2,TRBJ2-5,TGTGCCAGCAGCCGAAGACTAGCGGGGGGGGAGTCGGAGACCCAGTACTTC,CASSRRLAGGESETQYF
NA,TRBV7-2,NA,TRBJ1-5,TGTGCCAGCAGCTTAGGCATCCCGGGGGAGCCCCAGCATTTT,CASSLGIPGEPQHF
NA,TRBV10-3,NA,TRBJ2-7,TGTGCCATCAGTACGGGCTCCGGGGGATCTCGCGAGCAGTACTTC,CAISTGSGGSREQYF
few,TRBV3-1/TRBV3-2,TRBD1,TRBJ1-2,TGTGCCAGCAGCCCCCGGGACAGGGGGGAATATGGCTACACCTTC,CASSPRDRGEYGYTF
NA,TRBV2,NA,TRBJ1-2,TGTGCCAGCAGTGAAGTGGGGGGTAACTATGGCTACACCTTC,CASSEVGGNYGYTF
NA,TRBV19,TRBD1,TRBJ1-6,TGTGCCAGTAGTCGAGGGCAGGGGGCGAATAATTCACCCCTCCACTTT,CASSRGQGANNSPLHF
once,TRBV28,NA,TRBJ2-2,TGTGCCAGCAGTTCCTACCACGGGGTGGGAACCGGGGAGCTGTTTTTT,CASSSYHGVGTGELFF
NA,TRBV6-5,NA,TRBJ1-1,TGTGCCAGCAGTTACCGTGGAGGGATGAACACTGAAGCTTTCTTT,CASSYRGGMNTEAFF
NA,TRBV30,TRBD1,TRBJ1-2,TGTGCCTGGGGAGGACAGGGGAGGAACTATGGCTACACCTTC,CAWGGQGRNYGYTF
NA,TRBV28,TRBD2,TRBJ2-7,TGTGCCAGCAGTTCGCGTGAGGAACTAGCGTCACCCTACGAGCAGTACTTC,CASSSREELASPYEQYF
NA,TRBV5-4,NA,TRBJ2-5,TGTGCCAGCTCGAGACAGGTGGGAGGGAGGGGAGAGACCCAGTACTTC,CASSRQVGGRGETQYF
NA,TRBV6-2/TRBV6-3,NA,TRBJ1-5,TGTGCCAGCAGTTACAACCCAGGGCATCAGCCCCAGCATTTT,CASSYNPGHQPQHF